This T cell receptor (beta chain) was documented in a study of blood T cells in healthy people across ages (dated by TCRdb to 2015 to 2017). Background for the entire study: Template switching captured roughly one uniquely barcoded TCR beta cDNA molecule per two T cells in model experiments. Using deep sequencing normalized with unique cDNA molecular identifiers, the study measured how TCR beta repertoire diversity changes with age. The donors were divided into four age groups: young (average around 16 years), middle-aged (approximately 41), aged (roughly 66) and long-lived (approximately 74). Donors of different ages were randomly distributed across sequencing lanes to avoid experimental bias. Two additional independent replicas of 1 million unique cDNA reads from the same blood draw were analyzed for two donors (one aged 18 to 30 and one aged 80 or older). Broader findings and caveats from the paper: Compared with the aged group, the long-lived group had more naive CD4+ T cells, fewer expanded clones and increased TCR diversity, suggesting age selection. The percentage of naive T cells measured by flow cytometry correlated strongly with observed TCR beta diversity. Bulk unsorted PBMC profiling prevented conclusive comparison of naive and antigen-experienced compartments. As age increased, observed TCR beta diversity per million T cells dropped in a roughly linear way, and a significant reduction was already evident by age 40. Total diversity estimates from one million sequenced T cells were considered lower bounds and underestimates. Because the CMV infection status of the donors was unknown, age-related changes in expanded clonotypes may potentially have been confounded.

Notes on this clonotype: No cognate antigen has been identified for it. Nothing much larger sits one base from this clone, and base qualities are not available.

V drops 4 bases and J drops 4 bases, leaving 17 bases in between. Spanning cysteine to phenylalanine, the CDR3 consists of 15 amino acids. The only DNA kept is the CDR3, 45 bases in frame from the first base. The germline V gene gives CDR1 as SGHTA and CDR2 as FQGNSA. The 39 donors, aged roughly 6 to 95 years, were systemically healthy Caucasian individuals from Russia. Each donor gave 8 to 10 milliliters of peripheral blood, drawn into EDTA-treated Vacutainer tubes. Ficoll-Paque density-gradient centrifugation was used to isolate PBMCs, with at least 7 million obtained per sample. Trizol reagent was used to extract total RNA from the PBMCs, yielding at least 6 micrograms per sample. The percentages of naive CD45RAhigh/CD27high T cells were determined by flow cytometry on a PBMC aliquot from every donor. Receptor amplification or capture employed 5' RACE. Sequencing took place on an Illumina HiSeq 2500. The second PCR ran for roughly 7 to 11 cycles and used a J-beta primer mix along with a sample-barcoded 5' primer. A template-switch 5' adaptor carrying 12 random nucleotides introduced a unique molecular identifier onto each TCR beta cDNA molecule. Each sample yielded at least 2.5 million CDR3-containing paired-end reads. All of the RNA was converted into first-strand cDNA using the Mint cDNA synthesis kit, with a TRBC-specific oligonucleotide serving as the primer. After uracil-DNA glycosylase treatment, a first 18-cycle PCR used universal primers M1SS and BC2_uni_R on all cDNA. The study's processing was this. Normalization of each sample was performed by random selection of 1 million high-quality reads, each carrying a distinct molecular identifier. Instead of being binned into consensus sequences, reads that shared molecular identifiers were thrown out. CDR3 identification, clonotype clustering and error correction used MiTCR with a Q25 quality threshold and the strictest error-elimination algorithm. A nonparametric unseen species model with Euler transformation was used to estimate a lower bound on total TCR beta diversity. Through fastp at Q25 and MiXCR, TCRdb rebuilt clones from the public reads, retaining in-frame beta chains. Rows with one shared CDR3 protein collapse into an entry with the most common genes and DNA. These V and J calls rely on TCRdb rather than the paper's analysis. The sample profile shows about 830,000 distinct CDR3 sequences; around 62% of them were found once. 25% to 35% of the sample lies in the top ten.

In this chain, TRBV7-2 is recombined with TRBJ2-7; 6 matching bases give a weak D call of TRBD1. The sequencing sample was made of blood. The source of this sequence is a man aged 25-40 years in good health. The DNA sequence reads TGTGCCAGCAGCTCCGGGGCAGGGGCTCAATACGAGCAGTACTTC. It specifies CASSSGAGAQYEQYF.